This TCR beta chain was identified in a study of siplizumab effects on memory and regulatory T cells (dated by TCRdb to between 2018 and 2021). Looking at the study overall: The effect of the anti-CD2 antibody siplizumab on alloreactive T-cell subsets was examined in allogeneic mixed lymphocyte reactions constructed from human PBMCs. General findings and caveats noted by the study authors: Compared with memory T cells, unstimulated naive T cells appeared more diverse, and naive cells seemed to make a substantial contribution to the alloresponse. Sequences below about 10^-5 frequency were poorly captured, so only a minor fraction of alloreactive clones could be mapped to unstimulated subsets. No functional confirmation was obtained for the suppressive function of proliferating Tregs from siplizumab cultures. The cumulative frequency of alloreactive sequences traceable to unstimulated CD4+ memory T cells was significantly reduced by siplizumab. For roughly 75-96% of proliferating CD4+ or CD8+ clones, no naive or memory phenotype could be assigned. Among mappable alloreactive CD4+ clones, the Treg-derived fraction averaged 68.8% with siplizumab versus around 25% in control reactions.

Sorted unstimulated T cells and proliferating T cells recovered from mixed lymphocyte reactions underwent TCRbeta CDR3 sequencing. Fresh whole blood from ten HLA-typed healthy donors was used as the source from which PBMCs were isolated. To map where alloreactive clones came from, unstimulated CD4+ non-regulatory T cells were FACS-sorted. Details on this clone: The specificity of this receptor is unknown. Base-call qualities are not available, and no considerably larger clone is one nucleotide away.

The method was the immunoSEQ multiplex PCR assay. Roughly 10^5 TCR templates per sample were assayed on the deep sequencing platform. Genomic DNA extracted from sorted T cells was used for TCRbeta CDR3 sequencing. On the authors' methods: The R programming language was used for clonal analysis of TCRbeta CDR3 data. Alloreactive CD4+ and CD8+ clones were identified by comparing unstimulated samples to CFSE-low samples taken after the reaction. Regulatory or non-regulatory origin was assigned to alloreactive CD4+ clones by matching of sequences to sorted unstimulated Treg and non-Treg repertoires. TCRdb retrieved this table from immuneACCESS and kept in-frame rearrangements only. Not all clones are present; in checked studies, unresolved V genes account for under half, and no reason is known for the remainder. V and J calls and clone size are those listed in that table; D and trimming were worked out from the DNA. This sample comprises under 100,000 clones, about 93% of them detected only once. The ten largest account for 1.3% of the sample.

CDR1 and CDR2 are read off the germline V gene as KGHSH and LQKENI. The CDR3 runs 19 amino acids, cysteine and phenylalanine included. Left in the record is the CDR3 DNA by itself, 57 bases read in frame from the first base. V loses 6 bases, J loses 3 bases, and the germline ends lie 27 bases apart. This chain joins TRBV18 to TRBJ1-5, with an unclear D gene assignment. The clonotype originates from a human donor in good health. Material for sequencing was non-Treg CD4+ T cells sorted from blood. The cell subset or site label of this sample denotes: FACS-sorted unstimulated CD4+ non-regulatory T cells. In nucleotides, the sequence is TGTGCCAGCTCTCTAGAATTCACCCAACACGGGCGCTTCAATCAGCCCCAGCATTTT. Translated, this is CASSLEFTQHGRFNQPQHF.